This is a list of T cell receptor beta chains from one sample in a study of T cell responses to AZD1222 COVID-19 vaccine. Repertoires were generated with immunoSEQ multiplex PCR, while TCRdb's copy carries only in-frame clones and drops some. The data show about 180,000 clones, with 92% seen just once and more than 1.5% held by the top ten. Specimen: peripheral blood, collected 28 days after the second AZD1222 dose. These receptors were obtained from an adult who received the AZD1222 COVID-19 vaccine. CDR3s include the opening cysteine and the closing phenylalanine or tryptophan. The D gene is left open where the match is weak. Clone size, where shown, is once, few, many, or a class for clones that have expanded.

v_call: TRBV7-3
j_call: TRBJ1-6
clone_size: .
d_call: .
cdr3_nt: TGTGCCAGCAGCTTAGTCTCCCGGGCAGACGCAAATTCACCCCTCCACTTT
cdr3_aa: CASSLVSRADANSPLHF

v_call: TRBV7-9
j_call: TRBJ2-3
clone_size: .
d_call: .
cdr3_nt: TGTGCCAGCAGCTTAAGGGGTCAGGGTAAAGATACGCAGTATTTT
cdr3_aa: CASSLRGQGKDTQYF

v_call: TRBV2
j_call: TRBJ2-2
clone_size: .
d_call: .
cdr3_nt: TGTGCCAGCAGTGAGGTCCAGACCTCCCTCGTCGGGGAGCTGTTTTTT
cdr3_aa: CASSEVQTSLVGELFF

v_call: TRBV20-1
j_call: TRBJ1-2
clone_size: .
d_call: .
cdr3_nt: TGCAGTGCTATCGAGGGTGGCTACACCTTC
cdr3_aa: CSAIEGGYTF

v_call: TRBV2
j_call: TRBJ2-3
clone_size: .
d_call: .
cdr3_nt: TGTGCCAGCAGTGCCGACTGGAATACGCAGTATTTT
cdr3_aa: CASSADWNTQYF

v_call: TRBV28
j_call: TRBJ1-3
clone_size: .
d_call: .
cdr3_nt: TGTGCCAGCAGTTTAGGGGGTTCGGGAAACACCATATATTTT
cdr3_aa: CASSLGGSGNTIYF

v_call: TRBV2
j_call: TRBJ2-7
clone_size: once
d_call: TRBD2
cdr3_nt: TGTGCCAGCAGCAGACTAGCGGGGGCCTACGAGCAGTACTTC
cdr3_aa: CASSRLAGAYEQYF

v_call: TRBV9
j_call: TRBJ1-5
clone_size: .
d_call: .
cdr3_nt: TGTGCCAGCAGCGTAGGACCGGGGGATCATAGCAATCAGCCCCAGCATTTT
cdr3_aa: CASSVGPGDHSNQPQHF

v_call: TRBV29-1
j_call: TRBJ2-1
clone_size: .
d_call: .
cdr3_nt: TGCAGCGTCCGGACGGATACCTACAATGAGCAGTTCTTC
cdr3_aa: CSVRTDTYNEQFF

v_call: TRBV6-2/TRBV6-3
j_call: TRBJ2-7
clone_size: .
d_call: .
cdr3_nt: TGTGCCAGCAGTTACAGGGTGACCTACGAGCAGTACTTC
cdr3_aa: CASSYRVTYEQYF

v_call: TRBV6-6
j_call: TRBJ2-7
clone_size: .
d_call: .
cdr3_nt: TGTGCCAGCAGTTACTCAGGGAGCGGCGACTACGAGCAGTACTTC
cdr3_aa: CASSYSGSGDYEQYF

v_call: TRBV10-3
j_call: TRBJ1-5
clone_size: .
d_call: TRBD1
cdr3_nt: TGTGCCATCAGTGAGTCAGTTTTTGGACCGGGACAGGGAGGGATTGGCAATCAGCCCCAGCATTTT
cdr3_aa: CAISESVFGPGQGGIGNQPQHF

v_call: TRBV27
j_call: TRBJ1-5
clone_size: .
d_call: .
cdr3_nt: TGTGCCAGCAGACAACAGAGTGATCAGCCCCAGCATTTT
cdr3_aa: CASRQQSDQPQHF

v_call: TRBV10-3
j_call: TRBJ2-6
clone_size: .
d_call: .
cdr3_nt: TGTGCCATCAGTGAAGGATTGGCTGGGGCCAACGTCCTGACTTTC
cdr3_aa: CAISEGLAGANVLTF

v_call: TRBV10-1
j_call: TRBJ2-2
clone_size: .
d_call: .
cdr3_nt: TGCGCCAGCAGTGCGGGGTACACCGGGGAGCTGTTTTTT
cdr3_aa: CASSAGYTGELFF

v_call: TRBV3-1/TRBV3-2
j_call: TRBJ2-3
clone_size: .
d_call: .
cdr3_nt: TGTGCCAGCACCTTCGGTATGGGCAGAGGCACAGATACGCAGTATTTT
cdr3_aa: CASTFGMGRGTDTQYF

v_call: TRBV19
j_call: TRBJ1-4
clone_size: once
d_call: .
cdr3_nt: TGTGCCAGTAGTTCCATCCGGGGCATGGAACTGTTTTTT
cdr3_aa: CASSSIRGMELFF

v_call: TRBV2
j_call: TRBJ2-5
clone_size: .
d_call: TRBD2
cdr3_nt: TGTGCCAGCAACCCCCGTGGCGGGAGGGGTGAGACCCAGTACTTC
cdr3_aa: CASNPRGGRGETQYF

v_call: TRBV7-9
j_call: TRBJ1-1
clone_size: .
d_call: .
cdr3_nt: TGTGCCAGCATCCTATTGGTGACGAACACTGAAGCTTTCTTT
cdr3_aa: CASILLVTNTEAFF

v_call: TRBV27
j_call: TRBJ2-3
clone_size: once
d_call: TRBD1
cdr3_nt: TGTGCCAGCAGTGCCCGCCAGGGACAGGGCAAGCGTACGCAGTATTTT
cdr3_aa: CASSARQGQGKRTQYF

v_call: TRBV11-3
j_call: TRBJ2-1
clone_size: .
d_call: .
cdr3_nt: TGTGCCAGCAGCTTAGAGGTGGGTGAGCAGTTCTTC
cdr3_aa: CASSLEVGEQFF

v_call: TRBV5-4
j_call: TRBJ1-1
clone_size: .
d_call: .
cdr3_nt: TGTGCCAGCCGGTTAGCCATGAACACTGAAGCTTTCTTT
cdr3_aa: CASRLAMNTEAFF

v_call: TRBV7-2
j_call: TRBJ2-7
clone_size: once
d_call: .
cdr3_nt: TGTGCCAGCAGCTTAGTATCCGGCCTCCCTGGCTACGAGCAGTACTTC
cdr3_aa: CASSLVSGLPGYEQYF

v_call: TRBV7-9
j_call: TRBJ1-6
clone_size: .
d_call: TRBD1
cdr3_nt: TGTGCCAGCACCGACAGGGATAATTCACCCCTCCACTTT
cdr3_aa: CASTDRDNSPLHF

v_call: TRBV6-6
j_call: TRBJ2-5
clone_size: .
d_call: TRBD2
cdr3_nt: TGTGCCAGCACCCAGAGTAGCGGGAGAAGAGAGACCCAGTACTTC
cdr3_aa: CASTQSSGRRETQYF

v_call: TRBV5-6
j_call: TRBJ1-3
clone_size: .
d_call: .
cdr3_nt: TGTGCCAGCAGCTTTACAACTTGGAACACCATATATTTT
cdr3_aa: CASSFTTWNTIYF

v_call: TRBV4-2
j_call: TRBJ2-7
clone_size: .
d_call: TRBD1
cdr3_nt: TGTGCCAGCAGCCGCCGGGACAGGGGTGGGGACGAGCAGTACTTC
cdr3_aa: CASSRRDRGGDEQYF

v_call: TRBV5-1
j_call: TRBJ2-1
clone_size: .
d_call: .
cdr3_nt: TGCGCCAGCAGCTTGGCCAGCGGCGGGGCCTACAATGAGCAGTTCTTC
cdr3_aa: CASSLASGGAYNEQFF